Presented here are 11 T cell receptor beta chains from one specimen sequenced in a study of graft-versus-host responses after intestinal transplantation. Assay used: immunoSEQ multiplex PCR; TCRdb lists only in-frame clones, some missing. The sample shows tens of thousands of clones, approximately 92% of them seen only once. Material: bone marrow, obtained roughly 110 weeks after intestinal transplantation. Receptors originate from a human patient who received an intestinal transplant, so some T cells may come from the graft donor.

This clone occurred a few times. V and J are TRBV5-6 and TRBJ2-7; weak D call: TRBD2 (7 bases). The CDR3 is 16 amino acids. Per the germline V gene, CDR1 is SGHDT and CDR2 is YYEEEE. Trimming cost V 2 bases and J 5 bases, with 20 bases left between them. This chain's CDR3 is CASSFHQGTTLHEQYF. The CDR3 DNA is TGTGCCAGCAGCTTTCATCAGGGGACTACTCTCCACGAGCAGTACTTC.

The rearrangement links TRBV14 to TRBJ2-7, with a tentative D call TRBD1 (6 bases). Trimming removed 0 bases from V and 5 bases from J, with 8 bases in between. The length of the CDR3 is 13 residues. Per the germline V gene, CDR1 is SGHDN and CDR2 is FVKESK. CDR3 sequence: CASSQDAGDEQYF. The CDR3 coding sequence is TGTGCCAGCAGCCAAGATGCAGGGGACGAGCAGTACTTC.

The chain joins TRBV5-1 to TRBJ2-1; 9 bases align to TRBD2. This CDR3 has 18 residues. Germline CDR1 reads SGHRS; CDR2 reads YFSETQ. V was clipped by 0 bases and J by 0 bases; unmatched bases: 7. CDR3 loop: CASSLGLGGGVSYNEQFF. The CDR3 DNA is TGCGCCAGCAGCTTGGGATTAGGCGGGGGGGTCTCCTACAATGAGCAGTTCTTC.

This clone was seen a single time. This chain links TRBV10-3 with TRBJ1-1, with TRBD1 matching over 7 bases. V trimming: 9 bases; J trimming: 1 base; junction bases outside the gene matches: 8. CDR1 is ENHRY, CDR2 SYGVKD, per germline. The CDR3 has 14 amino acids. The CDR3 loop reads CAMGQTHQNTEAFF. CDR3 DNA: TGTGCCATGGGACAGACCCATCAGAACACTGAAGCTTTCTTT.

V and J are TRBV7-9 and TRBJ2-3; TRBD2 might be the D (6 bases). The CDR3 sequence is 16 residues long. V lost 1 base and J 0 bases, leaving 11 bases between the germline ends. CDR1 and CDR2 from the germline V gene are SEHNR and FQNEAQ (reference sequence). DNA of the CDR3: TGTGCCAGCAGCTTAGGCGCTAGCGCTAGCACAGATACGCAGTATTTT. Its translation is CASSLGASASTDTQYF.

The chain recombines TRBV7-3 with TRBJ2-1, with a tentative D call TRBD2 (5 bases). The CDR3 is made up of 15 amino acids. Trimming stripped 3 bases from V and 2 bases from J, with 11 bases between. From germline, CDR1 is SGHTA and CDR2 FQGTGA. CDR3: CASSFRAGAYNEQFF. In DNA form, the CDR3 reads TGTGCCAGCAGCTTCCGGGCGGGCGCCTACAATGAGCAGTTCTTC.

The chain carries TRBV5-1 and TRBJ2-1, with D perhaps assigned TRBD1 or TRBD2 (5 bases each). Germline V gives CDR1 SGHRS, CDR2 YFSETQ. The length of the CDR3 is 15 residues. V lost 5 bases and J 2 bases, leaving 14 bases between the germline ends. The CDR3 DNA sequence: TGCGCCAGCAGTCCGGACCGAGGGGCCTACAATGAGCAGTTCTTC. Translation: CASSPDRGAYNEQFF.

The CDR3 loop reads CASSLAVLPKFYGYTF. In DNA form, the CDR3 reads TGTGCCAGCAGTTTAGCAGTACTCCCGAAATTCTATGGCTACACCTTC. This chain joins TRBV27 and TRBJ1-2; D unresolved. The CDR3 runs to 16 residues. V gave up 2 bases and J gave up 4 bases, with 17 bases separating them. The V gene's germline CDR1 is MNHEY and CDR2 SMNVEV (reference sequence).

The chain has TRBV7-9 and TRBJ2-7; D is unresolved. The CDR3 covers 12 residues. The germline CDR1 and CDR2 sequences are SEHNR and FQNEAQ (reference sequence). Trimming shortened V by 5 bases and J by 5 bases, and 10 bases separated the two germline ends. The CDR3 loop reads CASSPGRHEQYF. The DNA of the CDR3 is TGTGCCAGCAGCCCCGGGCGCCACGAGCAGTACTTC.

The chain combines TRBV13 with TRBJ2-5; 7 bases line up with TRBD2. J was trimmed by 5 bases and V by 5 bases; bases with no gene match: 14. This CDR3 has 16 residues. Germline lookup yields CDR1 PRHDT and CDR2 FYEKMQ (reference sequence). In DNA form, the CDR3 reads TGTGCCAGCAGCCCCCCAGAGGGAGGGCCTGATGAGACCCAGTACTTC. Protein sequence: CASSPPEGGPDETQYF.

V usage is TRBV19 and J usage is TRBJ2-1, with D possibly being TRBD1 (5 bases). The CDR3 runs to 13 residues. Germline V gene lookup returns CDR1 LNHDA and CDR2 SQIVND (reference sequence). V gave up 3 bases and J gave up 7 bases, with 10 bases separating them. For the CDR3, the DNA is TGTGCCAGTAGTATTGGGGCCTGGAATGAGCAGTTCTTC. It codes for CASSIGAWNEQFF.